This T cell receptor (beta chain) is from a study of T cells in Graves' hyperthyroidism and ophthalmopathy. This CDR3 comprises 15 residues. V lost 6 bases and J lost 0, with 9 bases in between. The germline CDR1 and CDR2 sequences are SGHAT and FQNNGV. Authors of the study amplified TCR beta CDR3 regions from RNA transcripts. During a first-round RT-PCR of the TCR CDR3, the HTBI primer set was used. Via MiXCR, TCRdb re-called the multiplex PCR reads, giving one row per CDR3 protein. The table shows over 250,000 distinct CDR3 sequences, with over 20% occurring only once. V gene TRBV11-2 combines with J gene TRBJ1-6; D gene ambiguous. The TCR originated in a man aged 25 to 40 with Graves' ophthalmopathy. The sample was blood. CDR3 DNA sequence: TGTGCCAGCAGAGAAAAAAGCTCCTATAATTCACCCCTCCACTTT. It translates to CASREKSSYNSPLHF.